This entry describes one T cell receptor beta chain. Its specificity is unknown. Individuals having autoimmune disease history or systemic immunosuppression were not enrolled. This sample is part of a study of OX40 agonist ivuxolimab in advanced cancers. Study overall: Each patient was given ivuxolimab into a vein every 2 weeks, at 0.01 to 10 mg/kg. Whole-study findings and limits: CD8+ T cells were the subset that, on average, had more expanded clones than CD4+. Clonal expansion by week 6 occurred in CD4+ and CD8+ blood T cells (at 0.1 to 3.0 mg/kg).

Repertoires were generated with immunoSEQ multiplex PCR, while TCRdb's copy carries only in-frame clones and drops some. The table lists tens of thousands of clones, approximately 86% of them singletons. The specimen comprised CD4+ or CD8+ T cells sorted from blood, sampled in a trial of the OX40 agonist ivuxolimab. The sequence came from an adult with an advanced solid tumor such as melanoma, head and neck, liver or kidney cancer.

Here the CDR3 DNA reads TGCGCCAGCAGCTTGGGGTTTTCCTACGAGCAGTACTTC. Translation: CASSLGFSYEQYF. V gene TRBV4-1 combines with J gene TRBJ2-7; D not certain. The CDR3 runs 13 residues. V lost 5 bases, J lost 1 base, and 9 bases lay in between. The V gene's germline CDR1 is MGHRA and CDR2 YSYEKL.